This T cell receptor beta chain was observed in a study of cytomegalovirus exposure and HLA in healthy donors. Study results and caveats: As was reported, the classifier diagnosed cytomegalovirus status with high specificity and sensitivity.

PCR used 60 Vbeta primers and 13 Jbeta primers. Profiled with immunoSEQ multiplex PCR; TCRdb holds only in-frame clones, not every one. The top ten hold 4.3% of the sample, which has about 57,000 clones, 83% seen once. Comments on this clone: Its antigen is not known.

The length of the CDR3 is 14 residues. Trimming removed 4 bases at V and 2 bases at J, with 12 bases between. Germline-derived CDR1 and CDR2 are SEHNR and FQNEAQ (reference sequence). The material sequenced was PBMCs. The sequence was collected from a man between 25 and 39 years old in good health and CMV-seronegative. This rearrangement joins TRBV7-9 to TRBJ2-7; D perhaps matches TRBD1 (6 bases). CDR3 sequence reads: CASSSGTKTYEQYF. CDR3 sequence (DNA): TGTGCCAGCAGCTCCGGGACAAAGACCTACGAGCAGTACTTC. The full variable domain, its missing parts supplied by reference TRBV7-9 and TRBJ2-7, is DTGVSQNPRHKITKRGQNVTFRCDPISEHNRLYWYRQTLGQGPEFLTYFQNEAQLEKSRLLSDRFSAERPKGSFSTLEIQRTEQGDSAMYLCASSSGTKTYEQYFGPGTRLTVT.